One sample yielded the 27 T cell receptor beta chains listed below, sequenced in a study of vaccination effects on CD4 cells after COVID-19. The data were produced by immunoSEQ multiplex PCR, yet TCRdb's version contains in-frame clones alone and is incomplete. The data hold more than 20,000 clones, with under 75% observed a single time. Under the ViraFEST assay, PBMC were stimulated with viral peptide pools so that antigen-specific CD4+ T cells expanded. Sequencing was performed afterwards. The culture ran for about 11 days, and then CD4+ T cells were isolated. Among the vaccine recipients, none had a prior SARS-CoV-2 infection, and nucleocapsid antibodies were negative. The antigens these receptors bind are not known. Sequencing used CD4+ T cells from PBMCs cultured with HCoV-NL63 spike peptides, obtained before COVID-19 vaccination. All receptors derive from a human donor who received a COVID-19 vaccine.

This chain uses TRBV6-5 with TRBJ1-5, with D hard to call. The CDR3 is 13 amino acids. V was trimmed by 6 bases and J by 4 bases, leaving 10 bases between them. Germline V gene lookup returns CDR1 MNHEY and CDR2 SVGAGI. CDR3 loop: CASSQALNQPQHF. CDR3 nucleotides: TGTGCCAGCAGCCAGGCCCTAAATCAGCCCCAGCATTTT.

The gene calls are TRBV18 and TRBJ2-1; TRBD1 aligns across 8 bases. The CDR3 sequence is 15 residues long. CDR1 is KGHSH, CDR2 LQKENI, per germline. The V and J ends lost 3 bases and 2 bases, in that order; junction bases with no gene match: 3. CDR3 sequence reads: CASSPGQAPYNEQFF. CDR3 nucleotides: TGTGCCAGCTCACCGGGACAGGCTCCCTACAATGAGCAGTTCTTC.

The V and J genes are TRBV27 and TRBJ2-3; D might be TRBD1 or TRBD2, each matching 5 bases. The ends were cut back, 3 bases at V and 4 bases at J, with 11 bases in the middle. The CDR3 has 14 amino acids. Germline assignment: CDR1 MNHEY and CDR2 SMNVEV (reference sequence). CDR3 sequence: CASSLAGTPDTQYF. The DNA for the CDR3 is TGTGCCAGCAGTTTGGCCGGGACCCCAGATACGCAGTATTTT.

The rearrangement uses TRBV7-9 and TRBJ2-7; maybe TRBD1 (6 bases). Germline CDR1 SEHNR, CDR2 FQNEAQ (reference sequence). V lost 7 bases, J lost 0 bases, and 10 bases lay in between. The CDR3 covers 13 residues. The CDR3 region has the DNA TGTGCCAGCAATCACAGGGCCTCCTACGAGCAGTACTTC. Protein sequence: CASNHRASYEQYF.

The rearrangement uses TRBV4-1 and TRBJ2-2; perhaps TRBD2 as D (5 bases). Trimming stripped 2 bases from V and 1 base from J, with 17 bases between. Per the germline V gene, CDR1 is MGHRA and CDR2 is YSYEKL. The CDR3 is 18 residues long. The CDR3 here is CASSQPPRRLRNTGELFF. In DNA form, the CDR3 reads TGCGCCAGCAGCCAACCTCCCCGGAGGCTAAGGAACACCGGGGAGCTGTTTTTT.

The genes are TRBV5-4 and TRBJ2-2; unclear D gene. Germline V gene data show CDR1 as SGHNT and CDR2 as YYREEE (reference sequence). V was pared by 0 bases and J by 6 bases, with 12 bases between. The CDR3 runs to 15 residues. CDR3 nucleotide sequence: TGTGCCAGCAGCTTGGATCTAAGAGAGGCCGGGGAGCTGTTTTTT. This sequence encodes CASSLDLREAGELFF. Combining the CDR3 with reference TRBV5-4 and TRBJ2-2 gives the whole variable domain ETGVTQSPTHLIKTRGQQVTLRCSSQSGHNTVSWYQQALGQGPQFIFQYYREEENGRGNFPPRFSGLQFPNYSSELNVNALELDDSALYLCASSLDLREAGELFFGEGSRLTVL.

This chain joins TRBV5-1 and TRBJ2-1; D may be TRBD1 (6 bases). CDR1 is SGHRS and CDR2 is YFSETQ in the germline V gene. The length of the CDR3 is 14 residues. V was cut by 2 bases and J by 6 bases, with 12 bases left in between. The CDR3 bases are TGCGCCAGCAGCTTATCAGGGGTTGGCAATGAGCAGTTCTTC. Its translation is CASSLSGVGNEQFF.

This clone has just a few counts. This sequence joins TRBV7-9 and TRBJ2-2; D gene ambiguous. The CDR3 length is 13 residues. Germline V gene data show CDR1 as SEHNR and CDR2 as FQNEAQ (reference sequence). The germline V and J ends were trimmed by 4 bases and 8 bases, with 11 bases remaining between them. The CDR3 region has the DNA TGTGCCAGCAGCTCCGCGGATGGTGGGGAGCTGTTTTTT. It codes for CASSSADGGELFF.

The chain uses TRBV6-5 and TRBJ1-4, with 8 bases matching TRBD1. The CDR3 length is 12 residues. Germline V gene sequence: CDR1 MNHEY, CDR2 SVGAGI. J was trimmed by 7 bases and V by 8 bases; bases with no gene match: 3. The chain's CDR3 is CASRTGSEKLFF. The CDR3 DNA reads TGTGCCAGCCGGACAGGGAGTGAAAAACTGTTTTTT.

The chain has TRBV19 and TRBJ2-5; D may be TRBD1 (6 bases). Germline lookup yields CDR1 LNHDA and CDR2 SQIVND (reference sequence). This CDR3 is built from 12 residues. V was pared by 4 bases and J by 4 bases, with 7 bases between. CDR3 sequence reads: CASSTRGETQYF. CDR3 nucleotides: TGTGCCAGTAGTACCAGGGGAGAGACCCAGTACTTC.

The V and J genes are TRBV7-9 and TRBJ2-5; TRBD2 agrees at 13 bases. This CDR3 is built from 15 residues. The V and J ends lost 5 bases and 9 bases, in that order; junction bases with no gene match: 9. The germline CDR1 and CDR2 sequences are SEHNR and FQNEAQ (reference sequence). CDR3 in DNA: TGTGCCAGCAGCATGGGGACTAGCGGGATTGACGCCCAGTACTTC. It encodes CASSMGTSGIDAQYF. Drawing the rest from reference TRBV7-9 and TRBJ2-5, the complete variable domain is DTGVSQNPRHKITKRGQNVTFRCDPISEHNRLYWYRQTLGQGPEFLTYFQNEAQLEKSRLLSDRFSAERPKGSFSTLEIQRTEQGDSAMYLCASSMGTSGIDAQYFGPGTRLLVL.

The genes are TRBV29-1 and TRBJ1-4, with D maybe TRBD1 (6 bases). The CDR3 is 12 residues long. The germline V and J ends were trimmed by 6 bases and 1 base, with 6 bases remaining between them. Germline CDR1 reads SQVTM; CDR2 reads ANQGSEA. CDR3 amino acids: CSVGQTNEKLFF. DNA of the CDR3: TGCAGCGTGGGACAAACTAATGAAAAACTGTTTTTT.

The rearrangement joins TRBV3-1 (or the pseudogene TRBV3-2) to TRBJ2-1, with 8 bases matching TRBD2. The trim removed 6 bases at V and 0 bases at J, leaving 4 bases unmatched. The germline V gene has CDR1 LGHDT and CDR2 YNNKEL (reference sequence). This CDR3 region has 15 residues. The CDR3 loop is CASSQLAGSYNEQFF. The DNA of the CDR3 is TGTGCCAGCAGTCAGCTAGCGGGCTCCTACAATGAGCAGTTCTTC.

V and J are TRBV19 and TRBJ2-3; TRBD2 is a possible D gene (5 bases). Between the trimmed V and J ends, which lost 3 bases and 1 base, there was a span of 8 bases. The CDR3 runs 14 residues. Germline assignment: CDR1 LNHDA and CDR2 SQIVND (reference sequence). CDR3 sequence (DNA): TGTGCCAGTAGTATTCTGCGGGGCACAGATACGCAGTATTTT. Translating it yields CASSILRGTDTQYF.

This clone has a single count. The chain joins TRBV10-2 to TRBJ1-1; 8 bases align to TRBD1. The V segment lost 4 bases and the J segment 11 bases; nucleotides outside the gene matches: 9. Germline assignment: CDR1 WSHSY and CDR2 SAAADI. The CDR3 totals 13 residues. CDR3 in DNA: TGCGCCAGCAGTGGCTCGGGACAGGTGAAGGCTTTCTTT. Amino acid sequence: CASSGSGQVKAFF.

This chain uses TRBV5-1 with TRBJ2-7; TRBD1 agrees at 8 bases. The germline gives CDR1 SGHRS, CDR2 YFSETQ. CDR3 length equals 16 residues. The V and J ends lost 4 bases and 5 bases, in that order; junction bases with no gene match: 14. CDR3 sequence: CASSGRTGSLSNEQYF. DNA for the CDR3: TGCGCCAGCAGCGGTAGGACAGGGTCCCTTTCTAACGAGCAGTACTTC.

The rearrangement joins TRBV29-1 to TRBJ2-5; D uncertain. The CDR3 sequence is 14 residues long. Trimming took off 6 bases at V and 5 bases at J, with 19 bases between the two ends. CDR1 SQVTM and CDR2 ANQGSEA come from the germline V gene. The CDR3 loop is CSVALTMTMETQYF. The CDR3 region has the DNA TGCAGCGTAGCTCTTACAATGACGATGGAGACCCAGTACTTC.

The J gene is TRBJ1-4, the V gene TRBV7-9; 8 positions agree with TRBD1. Germline V gene lookup returns CDR1 SEHNR and CDR2 FQNEAQ (reference sequence). J was trimmed by 3 bases and V by 5 bases; bases with no gene match: 5. The CDR3 sequence is 15 residues long. The CDR3 nucleotides read TGTGCCAGCAGCCCTCGGGACAGGTCTAATGAAAAACTGTTTTTT. Encoded protein: CASSPRDRSNEKLFF.

The sample holds a few counts of this clone. This chain connects TRBV3-1 (or the pseudogene TRBV3-2) to TRBJ1-5; D remains unclear. Germline V lookup: CDR1 LGHDT, CDR2 YNNKEL (reference sequence). V was shortened by 1 base and J by 0 bases, with 7 bases between the two germline ends. This CDR3 is 15 amino acids long. CDR3 sequence: CASSQGHHSNQPQHF. In DNA, the CDR3 is TGTGCCAGCAGCCAAGGTCACCATAGCAATCAGCCCCAGCATTTT.

The chain employs TRBV4-2 and TRBJ2-5; D possibly corresponds to TRBD1 (6 bases). The CDR3 has 16 amino acids. With 0 bases removed from V and 2 bases from J, the gap between germline ends came to 13 bases. From germline, CDR1 is LGHNA and CDR2 YNFKEQ. The CDR3: CASSQDDRRPQETQYF. In nucleotides, the CDR3 is TGTGCCAGCAGCCAAGATGACAGGAGGCCACAAGAGACCCAGTACTTC.

V is TRBV11-3 and J is TRBJ2-3; D is tentatively TRBD1 or TRBD2 (6 bases each). The CDR3 has 13 residues. Germline CDR1 reads SGHNT; CDR2 reads YENEEA. Trimming left V 5 bases short and J 6 bases short, with 12 bases between. The CDR3 coding sequence is TGTGCCAGCAGCCAGCAGGGGAGGGATACGCAGTATTTT. Amino acids: CASSQQGRDTQYF.

V gene TRBV21-1 combines with J gene TRBJ1-4. TRBV21-1 is a documented pseudogene. The CDR3 extends over 13 amino acids. The CDR3 here is CASSRATNEKLFF. DNA for the CDR3: TGTGCCAGCAGCAGGGCAACTAATGAAAAACTGTTTTTT.

The chain couples TRBV6-5 to TRBJ1-4; D uncertain. Germline CDR1 is MNHEY and CDR2 is SVGAGI. CDR3 length equals 14 residues. V dropped 0 bases and J dropped 8 bases, with 10 bases sitting between them. CDR3 DNA sequence: TGTGCCAGCAGTTACTCGAGCGCGGCGGAAAAACTGTTTTTT. Protein sequence: CASSYSSAAEKLFF.

The chain couples TRBV18 to TRBJ2-5; possibly TRBD2 for D (5 bases). The CDR3 has 13 residues. Trimming removed 1 base at V and 3 bases at J, with 6 bases between. Germline assignment: CDR1 KGHSH and CDR2 LQKENI. The DNA of the CDR3 is TGTGCCAGCTCACCACAACTAGAAGAGACCCAGTACTTC. This gives the protein CASSPQLEETQYF.

This clone was seen only a few times. The V and J genes are TRBV7-2 and TRBJ1-2; weak D call: TRBD1 (5 bases). The CDR3 consists of 15 residues. V lost 3 bases to trimming and J lost 2 bases, with 13 bases between them. CDR1 and CDR2 from the germline V gene are SGHTA and FQGNSA. The CDR3 bases are TGTGCCAGCAGCTTTACGTTTTCAGGGAACTATGGCTACACCTTC. Protein product: CASSFTFSGNYGYTF.

This clone was recorded only once. The chain joins TRBV2 to TRBJ2-1; 8 bases are shared with TRBD2. Looked up from germline, CDR1 is SNHLY and CDR2 is FYNNEI. The CDR3 is 10 residues long. CDR3 nucleotides: TGTGCGAGCGGGGGAAACGAGCAGTTCTTC. Encoded protein: CASGGNEQFF.

This clone was seen only a few times. The gene calls are TRBV5-4 and TRBJ2-2; D is perhaps TRBD1 (6 bases). The germline V and J ends were trimmed by 4 bases and 6 bases, with 22 bases remaining between them. The CDR3 consists of 17 residues. Germline-derived CDR1 and CDR2 are SGHNT and YYREEE (reference sequence). Here the CDR3 reads CASSPGTRGTRSGELFF. In DNA, the CDR3 is TGTGCCAGCAGCCCCGGAACCAGGGGCACAAGGTCCGGGGAGCTGTTTTTT.